The present entry profiles one T cell receptor beta chain with its context. Antigen: not known. V dropped 1 base and J dropped 4 bases, with 8 bases sitting between them. The CDR3 is made up of 14 amino acids. The germline CDR1 and CDR2 sequences are LNHNV and YYDKDF (reference sequence). TCRdb keeps only in-frame clones here, not all; method: immunoSEQ multiplex PCR. The sample consists of roughly 120,000 clones, roughly 90% of them appearing once. The data were obtained in a study of T cell responses to AZD1222 COVID-19 vaccine. Overall study results and limits: No day 14 peak samples; only post-peak repertoires were characterized.

The sequence derives from an adult in good health. V and J are TRBV15 and TRBJ1-5; tentatively, D is TRBD1 (6 bases). The sample here was peripheral blood, taken on day 0 of MenACWY control vaccination. Here the CDR3 reads CATSRGRGNQPQHF. The CDR3 bases are TGTGCCACCAGCAGAGGCAGGGGTAATCAGCCCCAGCATTTT.